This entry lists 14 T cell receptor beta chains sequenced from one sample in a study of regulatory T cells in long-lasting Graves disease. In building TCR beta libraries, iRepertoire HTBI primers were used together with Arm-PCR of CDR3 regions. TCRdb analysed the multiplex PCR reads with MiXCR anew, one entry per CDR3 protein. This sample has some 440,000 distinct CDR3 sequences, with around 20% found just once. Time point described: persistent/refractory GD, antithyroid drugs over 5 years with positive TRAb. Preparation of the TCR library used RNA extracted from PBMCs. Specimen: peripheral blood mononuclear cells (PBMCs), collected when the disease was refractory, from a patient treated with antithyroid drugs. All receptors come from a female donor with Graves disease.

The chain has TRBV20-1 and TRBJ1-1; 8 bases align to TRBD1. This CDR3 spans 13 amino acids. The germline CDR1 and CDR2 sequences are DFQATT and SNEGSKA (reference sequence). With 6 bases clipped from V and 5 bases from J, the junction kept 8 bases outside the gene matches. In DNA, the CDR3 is TGCAGTGCCGGAGAGGACAGGGATACTGAAGCTTTCTTT. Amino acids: CSAGEDRDTEAFF.

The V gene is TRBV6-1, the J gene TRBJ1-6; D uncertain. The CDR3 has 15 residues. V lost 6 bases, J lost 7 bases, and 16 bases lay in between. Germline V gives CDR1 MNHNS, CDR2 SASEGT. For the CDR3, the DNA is TGTGCCAGCAGCCTACACGGACGGTCCAATTCACCCCTCCACTTT. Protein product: CASSLHGRSNSPLHF.

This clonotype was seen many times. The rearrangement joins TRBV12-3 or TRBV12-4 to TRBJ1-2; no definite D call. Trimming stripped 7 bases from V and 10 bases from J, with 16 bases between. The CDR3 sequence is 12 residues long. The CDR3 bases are TGTGCCAGCACCAAGGCCCTCCGGGTCTACACCTTC. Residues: CASTKALRVYTF.

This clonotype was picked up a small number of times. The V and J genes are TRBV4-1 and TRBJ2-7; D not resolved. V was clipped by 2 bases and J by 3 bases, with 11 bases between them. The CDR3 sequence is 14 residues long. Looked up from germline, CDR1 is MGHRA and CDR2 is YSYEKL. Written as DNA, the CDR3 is TGCGCCAGCAGCCAACTATCGGGTGGCTACGAGCAGTACTTC. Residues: CASSQLSGGYEQYF.

CDR3 sequence reads: CASSLGTGVSEKLFF. The DNA of the CDR3 is TGTGCCAGCAGCCTCGGGACAGGGGTGAGCGAAAAACTGTTTTTT. This sequence joins TRBV28 and TRBJ1-4, with 10 bases aligning to TRBD1. Germline V CDR1 and CDR2: MDHEN, SYDVKM. The CDR3 spans 15 residues. Trimming cost V 6 bases and J 8 bases; bases outside gene matches: 9.

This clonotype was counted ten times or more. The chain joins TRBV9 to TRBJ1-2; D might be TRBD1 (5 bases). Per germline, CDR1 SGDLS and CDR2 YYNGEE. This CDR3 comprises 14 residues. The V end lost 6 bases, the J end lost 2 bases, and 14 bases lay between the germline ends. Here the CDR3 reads CASTQIGGNYGYTF. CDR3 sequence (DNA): TGTGCCAGCACCCAAATCGGGGGAAACTATGGCTACACCTTC.

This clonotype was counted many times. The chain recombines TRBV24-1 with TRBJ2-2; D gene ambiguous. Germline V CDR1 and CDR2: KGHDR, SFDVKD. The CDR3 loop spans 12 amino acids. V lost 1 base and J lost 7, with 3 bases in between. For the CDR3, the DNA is TGTGCCACCAGTGATTTAGTCGGGGAGCTGTTTTTT. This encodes CATSDLVGELFF.

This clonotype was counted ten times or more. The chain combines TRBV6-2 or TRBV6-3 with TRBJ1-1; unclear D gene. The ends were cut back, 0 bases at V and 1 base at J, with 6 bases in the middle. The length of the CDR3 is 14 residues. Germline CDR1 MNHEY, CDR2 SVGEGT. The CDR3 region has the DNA TGTGCCAGCAGTTACTCGTTCGGGAACACTGAAGCTTTCTTT. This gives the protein CASSYSFGNTEAFF.

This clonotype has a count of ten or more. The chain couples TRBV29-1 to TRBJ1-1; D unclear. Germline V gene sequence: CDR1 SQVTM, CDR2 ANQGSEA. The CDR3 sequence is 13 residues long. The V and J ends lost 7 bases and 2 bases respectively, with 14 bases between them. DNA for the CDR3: TGCAGCGGTTCCGCGGGGTCTAACACTGAAGCTTTCTTT. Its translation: CSGSAGSNTEAFF.

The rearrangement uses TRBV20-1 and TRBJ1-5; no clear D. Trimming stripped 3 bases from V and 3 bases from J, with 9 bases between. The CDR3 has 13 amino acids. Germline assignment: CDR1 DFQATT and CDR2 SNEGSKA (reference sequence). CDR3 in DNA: TGCAGTGCTAGCGGCGGAGTCAATCAGCCCCAGCATTTT. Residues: CSASGGVNQPQHF.

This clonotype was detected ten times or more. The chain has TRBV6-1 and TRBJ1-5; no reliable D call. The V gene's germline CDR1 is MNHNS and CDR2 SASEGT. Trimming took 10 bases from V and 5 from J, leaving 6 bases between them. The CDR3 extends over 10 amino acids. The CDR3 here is CATNHQPQHF. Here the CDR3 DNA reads TGTGCCACCAATCATCAGCCCCAGCATTTT.

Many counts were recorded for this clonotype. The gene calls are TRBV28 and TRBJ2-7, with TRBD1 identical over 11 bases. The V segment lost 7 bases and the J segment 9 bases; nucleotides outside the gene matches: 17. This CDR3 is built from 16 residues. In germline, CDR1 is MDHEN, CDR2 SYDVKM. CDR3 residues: CASKGIGTGGISVQYF. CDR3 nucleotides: TGTGCCAGCAAAGGTATCGGGACAGGGGGAATCTCAGTGCAGTACTTC.

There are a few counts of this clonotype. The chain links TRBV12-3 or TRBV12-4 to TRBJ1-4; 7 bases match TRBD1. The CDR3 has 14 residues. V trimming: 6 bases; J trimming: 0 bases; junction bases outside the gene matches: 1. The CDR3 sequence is CASRGTATNEKLFF. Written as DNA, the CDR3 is TGTGCCAGCAGAGGGACAGCAACTAATGAAAAACTGTTTTTT.

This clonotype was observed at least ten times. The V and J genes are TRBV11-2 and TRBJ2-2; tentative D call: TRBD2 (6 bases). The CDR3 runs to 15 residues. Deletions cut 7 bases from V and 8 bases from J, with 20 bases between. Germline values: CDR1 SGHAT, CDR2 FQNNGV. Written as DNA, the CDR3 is TGTGCCAGCACCTCAGGAGGGACTCTAGGGGGGGAGCTGTTTTTT. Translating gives CASTSGGTLGGELFF.